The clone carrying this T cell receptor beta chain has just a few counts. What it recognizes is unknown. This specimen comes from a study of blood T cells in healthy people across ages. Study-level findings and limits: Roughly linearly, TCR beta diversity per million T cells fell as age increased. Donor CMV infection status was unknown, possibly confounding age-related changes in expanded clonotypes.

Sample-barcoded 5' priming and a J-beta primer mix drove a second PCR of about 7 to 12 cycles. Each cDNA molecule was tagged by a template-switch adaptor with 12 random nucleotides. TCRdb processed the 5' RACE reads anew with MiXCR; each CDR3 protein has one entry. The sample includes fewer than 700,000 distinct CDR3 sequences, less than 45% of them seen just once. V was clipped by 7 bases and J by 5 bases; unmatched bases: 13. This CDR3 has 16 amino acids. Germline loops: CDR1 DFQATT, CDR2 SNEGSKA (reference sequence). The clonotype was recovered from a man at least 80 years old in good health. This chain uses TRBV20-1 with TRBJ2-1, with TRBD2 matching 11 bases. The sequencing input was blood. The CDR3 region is CSEASGGLEGHNEQFF. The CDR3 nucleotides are TGCAGTGAAGCTAGCGGGGGGCTTGAGGGGCACAATGAGCAGTTCTTC.